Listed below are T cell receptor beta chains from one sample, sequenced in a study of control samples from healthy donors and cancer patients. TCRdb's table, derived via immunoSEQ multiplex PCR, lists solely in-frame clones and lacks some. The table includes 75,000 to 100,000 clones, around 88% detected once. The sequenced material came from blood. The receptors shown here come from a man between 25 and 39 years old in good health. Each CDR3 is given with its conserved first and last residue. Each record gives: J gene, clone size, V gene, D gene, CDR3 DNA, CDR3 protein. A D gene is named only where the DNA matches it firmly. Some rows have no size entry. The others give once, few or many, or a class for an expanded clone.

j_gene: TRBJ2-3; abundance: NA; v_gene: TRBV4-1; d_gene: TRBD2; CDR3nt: TGCGCCAGCAGCCCCCCGGGGACTAGTAACCTGTATTTT; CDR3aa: CASSPPGTSNLYF
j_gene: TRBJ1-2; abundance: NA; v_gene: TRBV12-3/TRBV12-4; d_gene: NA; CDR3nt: TGTGCCAGCAGAGCGGACAGATTTTATGGCTACACCTTC; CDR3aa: CASRADRFYGYTF
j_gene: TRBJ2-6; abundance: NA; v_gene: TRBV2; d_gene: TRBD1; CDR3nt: TGTGCCAGCACCAAATCTGGACAGGGCTACTCTGGGGCCAACGTCCTGACTTTC; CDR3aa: CASTKSGQGYSGANVLTF
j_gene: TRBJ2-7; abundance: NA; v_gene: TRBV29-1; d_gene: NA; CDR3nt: TGCAGCGTAGGCTCTGGACCCTACGAGCAGTACTTC; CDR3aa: CSVGSGPYEQYF
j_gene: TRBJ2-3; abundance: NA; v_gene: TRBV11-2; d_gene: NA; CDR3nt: TGTGCCAGCAGCTCGGGGACAGATACGCAGTATTTT; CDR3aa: CASSSGTDTQYF
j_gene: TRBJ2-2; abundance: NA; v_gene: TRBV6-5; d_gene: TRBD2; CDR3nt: TGTGCCAGCAGCCGGACTAGACCGCGCACCGGGGAGCTGTTTTTT; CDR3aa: CASSRTRPRTGELFF
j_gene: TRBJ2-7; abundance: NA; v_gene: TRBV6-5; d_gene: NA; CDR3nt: TGTGCCAGCAACCCGGGACTTTCTAACTACGAGCAGTACTTC; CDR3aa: CASNPGLSNYEQYF
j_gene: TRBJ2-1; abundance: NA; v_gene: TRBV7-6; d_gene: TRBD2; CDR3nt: TGTGCCAGCAGCCTCATAGCGGGAGGAGATGAGCAGTTCTTC; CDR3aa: CASSLIAGGDEQFF
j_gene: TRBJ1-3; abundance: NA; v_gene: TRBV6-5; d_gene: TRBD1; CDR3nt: TGTGCCAGCAGAGACAGGGGAACTGGAAACACCATATATTTT; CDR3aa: CASRDRGTGNTIYF
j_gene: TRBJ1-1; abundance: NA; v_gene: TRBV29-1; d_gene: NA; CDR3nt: TGCAGCGTCTCTCGGGGTGTTGAAGCTTTCTTT; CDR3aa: CSVSRGVEAFF
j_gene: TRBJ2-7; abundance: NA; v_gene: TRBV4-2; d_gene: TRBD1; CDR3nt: TGTGCCAGCAGCCTAGTGGCCCGGGACAGGAGCTACGAGCAGTACTTC; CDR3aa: CASSLVARDRSYEQYF
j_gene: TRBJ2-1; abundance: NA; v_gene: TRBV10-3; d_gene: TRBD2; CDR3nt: TGTGCCATCAGTGCCGGGACTAGCGGATACAATGAGCAGTTCTTC; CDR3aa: CAISAGTSGYNEQFF
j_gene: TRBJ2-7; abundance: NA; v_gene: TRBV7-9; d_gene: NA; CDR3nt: TGTGCCAGCAGTCGGGACGGTCCCTACGAGCAGTACTTC; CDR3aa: CASSRDGPYEQYF
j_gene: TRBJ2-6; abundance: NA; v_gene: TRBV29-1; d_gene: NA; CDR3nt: TGCAGCGGGCGGACAGCTGGGGCCAACGTCCTGACTTTC; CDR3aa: CSGRTAGANVLTF
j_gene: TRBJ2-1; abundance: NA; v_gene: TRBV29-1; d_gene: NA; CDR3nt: TGCAGCGCCTGGGGAGCCGGACGTGAGCAGTTCTTC; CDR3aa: CSAWGAGREQFF
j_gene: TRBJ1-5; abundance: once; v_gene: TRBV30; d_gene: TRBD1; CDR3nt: TGTGCCTGGAGAGGCAGGGGGCCGAGTTACGATAGCAATCAGCCCCAGCATTTT; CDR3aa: CAWRGRGPSYDSNQPQHF
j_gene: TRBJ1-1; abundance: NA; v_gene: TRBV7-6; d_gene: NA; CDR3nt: TGTGCCAGCAGCTTAGCTTTCAACACTGAAGCTTTCTTT; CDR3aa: CASSLAFNTEAFF
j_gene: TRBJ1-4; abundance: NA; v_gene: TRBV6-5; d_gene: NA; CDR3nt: TGTGCCAGCAGTTACAACCCCGAGGGTAATGAAAAACTGTTTTTT; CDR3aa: CASSYNPEGNEKLFF
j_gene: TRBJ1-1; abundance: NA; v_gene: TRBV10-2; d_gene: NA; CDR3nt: TGCGCCATCCTACCGGGAACTACAGAGGGGAACACTGAAGCTTTCTTT; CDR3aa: CAILPGTTEGNTEAFF
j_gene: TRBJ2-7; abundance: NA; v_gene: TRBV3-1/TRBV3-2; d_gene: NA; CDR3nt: TGTGCCAGCAGCCGACGACAGGAACTAGGGTACGAGCAGTACTTC; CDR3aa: CASSRRQELGYEQYF
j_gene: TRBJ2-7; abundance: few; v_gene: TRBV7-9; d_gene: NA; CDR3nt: TGTGCCAGCAGCTTAGATGGCATAACCGGGTACGAGCAGTACTTC; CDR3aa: CASSLDGITGYEQYF
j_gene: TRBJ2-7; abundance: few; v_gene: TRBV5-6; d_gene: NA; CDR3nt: TGTGCCAGCAGCTTGGAAACAGGGTCCTACGAGCAGTACTTC; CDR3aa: CASSLETGSYEQYF
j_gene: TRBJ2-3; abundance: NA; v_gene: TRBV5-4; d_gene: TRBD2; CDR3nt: TGTGCCAGCAGCACGGGGGGAGCGGGTGTCACAGATACGCAGTATTTT; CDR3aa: CASSTGGAGVTDTQYF
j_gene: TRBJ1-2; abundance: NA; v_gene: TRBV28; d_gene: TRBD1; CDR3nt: TGTGCCAGCAGTAACACTCGGACAGGGGGCAGCTATGGCTACACCTTC; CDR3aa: CASSNTRTGGSYGYTF
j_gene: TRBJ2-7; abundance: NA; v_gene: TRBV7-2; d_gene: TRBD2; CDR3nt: TGTGCCAGCAGCGCCTGGACTAGCGAGGGACAACAGCAGTACTTC; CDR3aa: CASSAWTSEGQQQYF
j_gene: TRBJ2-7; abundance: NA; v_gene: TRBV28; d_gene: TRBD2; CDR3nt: TGTGCCAGCAGCCTGCTCGCTAGCGGGTCCTACGAGCAGTACTTC; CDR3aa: CASSLLASGSYEQYF
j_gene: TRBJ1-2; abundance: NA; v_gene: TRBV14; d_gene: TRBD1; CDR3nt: TGTGCCAGCAGTTTACCGGGACAGGGATTCTATGGCTACACCTTC; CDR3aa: CASSLPGQGFYGYTF
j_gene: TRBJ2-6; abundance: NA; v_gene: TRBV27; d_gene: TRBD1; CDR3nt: TGTGCCAGCAGTTTGACAGGGGGATCAGGGGCCAACGTCCTGACTTTC; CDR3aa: CASSLTGGSGANVLTF
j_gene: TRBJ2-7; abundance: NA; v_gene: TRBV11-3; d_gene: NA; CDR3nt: TGTGCCAGCAGCTTGGGGCCCCACGAGCAGTACTTC; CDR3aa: CASSLGPHEQYF
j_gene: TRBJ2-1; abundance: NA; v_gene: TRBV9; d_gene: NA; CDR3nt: TGTGCCAGCAGCCCAGCCGTAACTAGCTTGCACAATGAGCAGTTCTTC; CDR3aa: CASSPAVTSLHNEQFF
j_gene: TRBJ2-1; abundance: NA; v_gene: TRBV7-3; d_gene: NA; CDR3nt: TGTGCCAGCAGCCCCATTGGACCCTCAATGAGGGATGAGCAGTTCTTC; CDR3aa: CASSPIGPSMRDEQFF
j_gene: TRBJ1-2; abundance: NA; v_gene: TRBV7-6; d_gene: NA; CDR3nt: TGTGCCAGCAGCTCCAGCAGCGGACCCCCTCGCACCTTC; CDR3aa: CASSSSSGPPRTF
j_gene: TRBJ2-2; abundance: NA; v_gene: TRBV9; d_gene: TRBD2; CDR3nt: TGTGCCAGCAGCGTGCGGCGGGAGGGCAACACCGGGGAGCTGTTTTTT; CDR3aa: CASSVRREGNTGELFF
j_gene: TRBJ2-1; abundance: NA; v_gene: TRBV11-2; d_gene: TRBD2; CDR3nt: TGTGCCAGCAGCTTTGGTCCACTAGCGAGCAATGAGCAGTTCTTC; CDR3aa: CASSFGPLASNEQFF
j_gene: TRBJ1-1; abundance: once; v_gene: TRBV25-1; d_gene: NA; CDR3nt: TGTGCCAGCAGTGAATACGGGATAAGTAAGGAAGCTTTCTTT; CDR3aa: CASSEYGISKEAFF
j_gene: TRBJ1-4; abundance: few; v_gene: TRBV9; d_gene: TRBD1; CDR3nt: TGTGCCAGCAGCGCTACAGGGGTTCAAGAAAAACTGTTTTTT; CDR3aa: CASSATGVQEKLFF
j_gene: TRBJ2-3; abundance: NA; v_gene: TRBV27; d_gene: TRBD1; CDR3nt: TGTGCCAGCAGTTTCTCCGCTCCTACAGGGGGCTCAGATACGCAGTATTTT; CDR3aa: CASSFSAPTGGSDTQYF
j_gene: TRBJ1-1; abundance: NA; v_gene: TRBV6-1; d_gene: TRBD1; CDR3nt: TGTGCCAGCAGTGGAAAACGTGGGGGATCAGGGGGAACTGAAGCTTTCTTT; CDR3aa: CASSGKRGGSGGTEAFF
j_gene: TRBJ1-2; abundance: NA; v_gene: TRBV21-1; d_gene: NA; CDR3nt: TGTGCCAGCAGCACAAACGACAGGGGGCATCACGGCTACACCTTC; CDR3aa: CASSTNDRGHHGYTF
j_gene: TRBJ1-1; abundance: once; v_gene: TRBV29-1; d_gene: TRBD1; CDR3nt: TGCAGCGTCCAGGGACAGGTAGACACTGAAGCTTTCTTT; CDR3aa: CSVQGQVDTEAFF
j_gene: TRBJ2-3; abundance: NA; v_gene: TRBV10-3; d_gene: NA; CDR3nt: TGTGCCATCAGTGAGTCAGGGCTAACCCTCACAGATACGCAGTATTTT; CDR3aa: CAISESGLTLTDTQYF
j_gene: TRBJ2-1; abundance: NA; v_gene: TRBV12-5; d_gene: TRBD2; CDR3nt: TGTGCTAGTGGTTTGGTACTAGTACTGGCGGGAGCTTACAATGAGCAGTTCTTC; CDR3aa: CASGLVLVLAGAYNEQFF
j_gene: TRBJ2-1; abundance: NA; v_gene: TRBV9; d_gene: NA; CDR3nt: TGTGCCAGCAGCGTGGGGGGGCATGAGCAGTTCTTC; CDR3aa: CASSVGGHEQFF
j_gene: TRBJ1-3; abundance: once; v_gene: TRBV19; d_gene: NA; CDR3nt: TGTGCCAGTGCTCACGACGGTCTCTCTGGAAACACCATATATTTT; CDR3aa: CASAHDGLSGNTIYF
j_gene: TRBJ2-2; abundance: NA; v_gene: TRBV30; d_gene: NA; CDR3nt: TGTGCCTGGATTAACACCGAGGAGCTGTTTTTT; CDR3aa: CAWINTEELFF
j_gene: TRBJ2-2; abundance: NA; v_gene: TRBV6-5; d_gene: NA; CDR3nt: TGTGCCAGCAACCTGCAGGGTGACGGGGAGCTGTTTTTT; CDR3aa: CASNLQGDGELFF